The TCR beta chain described here comes from a study of OX40 agonist ivuxolimab in advanced cancers. About the study: Three patients had partial responses: one hepatocellular carcinoma, two cutaneous melanoma.

A single count supports this clone. Produced via immunoSEQ multiplex PCR; TCRdb's table is partial and in-frame only. This table holds fewer than 85,000 clones, around four fifths found once. CDR1 is MNHNS and CDR2 is SASEGT in the germline V gene. The CDR3 runs 16 residues. Trimming left V 3 bases short and J 5 bases short, with 19 bases between. This TCR was recovered from an adult with an advanced solid tumor such as melanoma, head and neck, liver or kidney cancer. The J gene is TRBJ1-2, the V gene TRBV6-1; D is unclear. The sequenced sample was CD4+ or CD8+ T cells sorted from blood, obtained in a trial of the OX40 agonist ivuxolimab. The CDR3 is CASSEKDARILYGYTF. The CDR3 DNA reads TGTGCCAGCAGTGAGAAGGACGCAAGGATCCTATATGGCTACACCTTC.